The TCR beta chain described here comes from a study of Graves' ophthalmopathy and Graves' hyperthyroidism. Study as a whole: Untreated patients at initial diagnosis provided peripheral blood. Whole-study results and caveats: A classifier, a 13-signature model, separated ophthalmopathy from stable hyperthyroidism with roughly 90% sensitivity and approximately 81% specificity. The model predicted progression of ophthalmopathy with a sensitivity of roughly 71%, and its specificity was 72.22%.

Amplified TCR beta CDR3 regions were obtained using RNA transcripts as template. RT-PCR was first run with HTBI primers, then multiplex PCR in a second round. TCRdb re-derived calls from the multiplex PCR reads in MiXCR, one entry per CDR3 protein. This table holds about 220,000 distinct CDR3 sequences, roughly 21% found once. Additional autoimmune diseases, uncontrolled infections, pregnancy or lactation disqualified patients. Germline V gives CDR1 SGHVS, CDR2 FQNEAQ. The CDR3 covers 15 residues. The trim removed 4 bases at V and 3 bases at J, leaving 8 bases unmatched. A single count supports this clonotype. Its antigen is currently unknown.

The chain carries TRBV7-8 and TRBJ2-7; 8 bases agree with TRBD1. This clonotype originated in a woman aged 50 to 60 with Graves' ophthalmopathy. Material: peripheral blood. The CDR3 here is CASSSAGGPDYEQYF. CDR3 nucleotides: TGTGCCAGCAGCTCTGCAGGGGGCCCTGACTACGAGCAGTACTTC.